What follows are 3 T cell receptor beta chains derived from one specimen sequenced in a study of T cell responses to AZD1222 COVID-19 vaccine. The data were produced by immunoSEQ multiplex PCR, yet TCRdb's version contains in-frame clones alone and is incomplete. In the table there are just under 150,000 clones, roughly 87% of which are singletons. Sequencing used peripheral blood, obtained 28 days after the second dose of the MenACWY control vaccine. Receptors originate from an adult who received the MenACWY meningococcal vaccine as a control.

The CDR3 reads CACSMDRGLDEQFF. CDR3 nucleotides: TGTGCCTGCTCTATGGACAGGGGGCTTGATGAGCAGTTCTTC. This rearrangement joins TRBV6-5 to TRBJ2-1, with TRBD1 matching over 11 bases. The CDR3 consists of 14 residues. Trimming removed 11 bases from V and 8 bases from J; junction bases left unmatched: 11. The germline V gene has CDR1 MNHEY and CDR2 SVGAGI.

J is TRBJ1-4 and V is TRBV11-2; TRBD1 might be the D (5 bases). Trimming took off 3 bases at V and 6 bases at J, with 8 bases between the two ends. Per the germline V gene, CDR1 is SGHAT and CDR2 is FQNNGV. The CDR3 is 13 residues long. This CDR3 reads CASSFGGDEKLFF. The CDR3 region has the DNA TGTGCCAGCAGCTTCGGGGGGGATGAAAAACTGTTTTTT.

The chain couples TRBV11-3 to TRBJ2-7; 14 nucleotides match TRBD2. Germline lookup yields CDR1 SGHNT and CDR2 YENEEA. Trimming took 1 base from V and 6 from J; bases not matched to a gene: 5. The CDR3 is made up of 16 amino acids. The CDR3 nucleotides are TGTGCCAGCAGCTTAGGGGGGGGACTAGCGGGAGTCGAGCAGTACTTC. Its translation: CASSLGGGLAGVEQYF. The whole variable domain, filled in from reference TRBV11-3 and TRBJ2-7, reads EAGVVQSPRYKIIEKKQPVAFWCNPISGHNTLYWYLQNLGQGPELLIRYENEEAVDDSQLPKDRFSAERLKGVDSTLKIQPAELGDSAVYLCASSLGGGLAGVEQYFGPGTRLTVT.